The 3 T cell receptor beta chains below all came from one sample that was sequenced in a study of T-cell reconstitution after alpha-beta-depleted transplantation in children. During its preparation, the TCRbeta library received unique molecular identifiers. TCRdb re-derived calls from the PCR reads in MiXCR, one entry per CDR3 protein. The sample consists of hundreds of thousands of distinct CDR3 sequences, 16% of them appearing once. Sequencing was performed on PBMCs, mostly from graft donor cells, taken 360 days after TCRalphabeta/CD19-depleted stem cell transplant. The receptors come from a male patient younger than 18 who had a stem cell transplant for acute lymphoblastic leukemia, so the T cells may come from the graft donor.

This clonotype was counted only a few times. The CDR3: CASSQGKETQYF. CDR3 DNA sequence: TGTGCCAGTAGTCAGGGAAAAGAGACCCAGTACTTC. This sequence joins TRBV19 and TRBJ2-5; D might be TRBD1 (5 bases). The V gene's germline CDR1 is LNHDA and CDR2 SQIVND (reference sequence). V dropped 5 bases and J dropped 3 bases, with 7 bases sitting between them. This CDR3 has 12 residues. Using reference TRBV19 and TRBJ2-5 for the parts outside the CDR3, the full variable domain is DGGITQSPKYLFRKEGQNVTLSCEQNLNHDAMYWYRQDPGQGLRLIYYSQIVNDFQKGDIAEGYSVSREKKESFPLTVTSAQKNPTAFYLCASSQGKETQYFGPGTRLLVL.

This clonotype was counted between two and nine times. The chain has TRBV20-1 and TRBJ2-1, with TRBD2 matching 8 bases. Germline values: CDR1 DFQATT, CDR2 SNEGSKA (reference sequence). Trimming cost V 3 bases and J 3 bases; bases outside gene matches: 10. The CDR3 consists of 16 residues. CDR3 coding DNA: TGCAGTGCTAGCGAACTAGCGGCCCGTCTCTACAATGAGCAGTTCTTC. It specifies CSASELAARLYNEQFF.

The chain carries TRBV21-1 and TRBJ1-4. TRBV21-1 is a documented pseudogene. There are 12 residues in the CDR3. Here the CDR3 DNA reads TGTGCCAGCAGTCGAGACGGCGAAAAACTGTTTTTT. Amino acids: CASSRDGEKLFF.